This TCR beta chain came from a study of blood T cell repertoires in COVID-19. Study-level background: Researchers got acute and convalescent COVID-19 samples from the United States, Italy and Spain.

Profiled with immunoSEQ multiplex PCR; TCRdb holds only in-frame clones, not every one. In the table there are 40,000 to 50,000 clones, 87% of which are singletons. CDR1 is MNHEY and CDR2 is SVGAGI in the germline V gene. The CDR3 covers 13 residues. The V gene lost 2 bases and the J gene lost 0 bases, with 4 bases spanning the gap. The V and J genes are TRBV6-5 and TRBJ1-1; no clear D. The sequenced material came from peripheral blood. The sequence was obtained from a woman older than 75 with COVID-19, enrolled during active disease. The CDR3 DNA reads as TGTGCCAGCAGTTACGAGATGAACACTGAAGCTTTCTTT. Protein product: CASSYEMNTEAFF.